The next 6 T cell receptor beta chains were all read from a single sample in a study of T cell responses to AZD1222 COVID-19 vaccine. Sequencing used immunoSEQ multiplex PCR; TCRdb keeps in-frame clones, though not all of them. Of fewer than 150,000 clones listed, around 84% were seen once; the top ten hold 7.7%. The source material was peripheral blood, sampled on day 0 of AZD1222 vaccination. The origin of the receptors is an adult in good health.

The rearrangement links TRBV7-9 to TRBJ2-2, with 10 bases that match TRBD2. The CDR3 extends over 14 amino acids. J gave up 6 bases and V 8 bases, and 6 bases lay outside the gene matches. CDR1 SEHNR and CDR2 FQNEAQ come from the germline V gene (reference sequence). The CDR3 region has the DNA TGTGCCAGCTCCAAGCGGGAGGGTCCCGGGGAGCTGTTTTTT. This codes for CASSKREGPGELFF.

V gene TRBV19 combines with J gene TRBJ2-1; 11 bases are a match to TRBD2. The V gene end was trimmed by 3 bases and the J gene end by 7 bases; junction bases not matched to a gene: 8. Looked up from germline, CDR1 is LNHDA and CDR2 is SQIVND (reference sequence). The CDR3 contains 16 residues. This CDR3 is CASSIIMGTSGNEQFF. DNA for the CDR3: TGTGCCAGTAGTATCATAATGGGGACTAGCGGAAATGAGCAGTTCTTC.

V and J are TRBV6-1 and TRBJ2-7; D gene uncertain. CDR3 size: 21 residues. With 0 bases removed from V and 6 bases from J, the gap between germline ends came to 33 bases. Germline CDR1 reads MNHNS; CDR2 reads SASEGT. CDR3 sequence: CASSEAPNLPWASAVDGEQYF. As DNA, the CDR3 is TGTGCCAGCAGTGAAGCCCCCAACCTACCCTGGGCTAGTGCCGTTGACGGCGAGCAGTACTTC.

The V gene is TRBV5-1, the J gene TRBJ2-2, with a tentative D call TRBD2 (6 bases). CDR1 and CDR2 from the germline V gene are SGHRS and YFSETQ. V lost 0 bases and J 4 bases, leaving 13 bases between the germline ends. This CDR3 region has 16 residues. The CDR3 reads CASSLAPSGLTGELFF. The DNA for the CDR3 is TGCGCCAGCAGCTTGGCCCCGAGCGGGCTCACCGGGGAGCTGTTTTTT.

The CDR3 protein is CASSSGTSGRTYF. CDR3 sequence (DNA): TGTGCCAGCAGTTCCGGGACTAGCGGGAGAACGTACTTC. The J gene is TRBJ2-7, the V gene TRBV6-5, with 14 bases lining up with TRBD2. Germline V gene lookup returns CDR1 MNHEY and CDR2 SVGAGI. The length of the CDR3 is 13 residues. After removal of 4 bases from V and 12 bases from J, the junction contained 5 bases not matched to a gene.

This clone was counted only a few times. CDR3 protein: CASSPRLAGPRETQYF. CDR3 bases: TGTGCCAGCAGCCCCCGACTAGCGGGCCCCCGGGAGACCCAGTACTTC. V and J are TRBV7-6 and TRBJ2-5; TRBD2 aligns across 10 bases. Germline CDR1 reads SGHVS; CDR2 reads FNYEAQ. CDR3 size: 16 residues. V lost 5 bases, J lost 5 bases, and 11 bases stayed unmatched.